The clone carrying this T cell receptor beta chain was counted between two and nine times. Its antigen remains unidentified. The data are from a study of CD8+ T cells in alopecia areata. Study as a whole: Patients given treatment had severity scored by the percentage of scalp area affected.

Study-wide results and caveats: Tofacitinib significantly decreased scalp clonality and expanded CD8+ clones among top 100.

Treatment specified: oral pan-JAK inhibitor, 5-10 mg twice daily. The V end was cut by 3 bases, the J end by 5 bases, with 23 bases between. CDR3 length: 18 residues. CDR1 and CDR2 from the germline V gene are LNHNV and YYDKDF (reference sequence). Extracted RNA was reverse transcribed into cDNA, the sequencing template. Assay: immunoSEQ multiplex PCR; the TCRdb copy retains only in-frame clones and omits some. The table includes 200,000 to 250,000 clones, around two fifths detected once. This chain uses TRBV15 with TRBJ2-1; either TRBD1 or TRBD2 may supply D (5 bases each). Sequencing used CD4+ T cells sorted from blood, obtained around week 31, from a patient treated with tofacitinib. The clonotype comes from a human donor with alopecia areata. CDR3 residues: CATSRHGASNPVNNEQFF. The CDR3 bases are TGTGCCACCAGCAGGCACGGGGCCTCTAACCCCGTGAACAATGAGCAGTTCTTC.